This entry lists 28 T cell receptor beta chains sequenced from one sample in a study of T-cell reconstitution after alpha-beta-depleted transplantation in children. Unique molecular identifiers were used in preparing the TCRbeta library. In TCRdb, the PCR reads were re-called with MiXCR into one record per CDR3 protein. The table records about 610,000 distinct CDR3 sequences, about 10% of them present only once. This material consisted of PBMCs from the stem cell graft donor, taken from the stem cell graft. Receptors originate from a human donor who donated a stem cell graft to a child with acute myeloid leukemia.

This clonotype was counted between two and nine times. In DNA form, the CDR3 reads TGCAGTGCTAGACCTGGACGTACTCCTAACTATGGCTACACCTTC. It yields the protein CSARPGRTPNYGYTF. V and J are TRBV20-1 and TRBJ1-2; D gene ambiguous. Germline loops: CDR1 DFQATT, CDR2 SNEGSKA (reference sequence). The CDR3 loop spans 15 amino acids. The V and J ends lost 2 bases and 0 bases respectively, with 13 bases between them.

This clonotype was seen repeatedly, ten times or more. The chain links TRBV9 to TRBJ1-6; D is possibly TRBD1 (5 bases). CDR1 and CDR2 from the germline V gene are SGDLS and YYNGEE. V was shortened by 4 bases and J by 6 bases, with 14 bases between the two germline ends. The CDR3 contains 15 residues. CDR3 sequence (DNA): TGTGCCAGCAGCCCTCAGGGCAGGAGTAATTCACCCCTCCACTTT. Its protein is CASSPQGRSNSPLHF.

The chain employs TRBV7-3 and TRBJ2-1; TRBD2 agrees at 10 bases. Losses at the gene ends were 0 bases for V and 10 bases for J; bases not matched to a gene: 6. The CDR3 is 15 amino acids. CDR1 is SGHTA, CDR2 FQGTGA, per germline. The chain's CDR3 is CASSLTSGRRGEQFF. The CDR3, as DNA: TGTGCCAGCAGCTTAACTAGCGGGAGGCGCGGCGAGCAGTTCTTC.

The V gene is TRBV18, the J gene TRBJ2-2; D is ambiguous. V was cut by 8 bases and J by 0 bases, with 13 bases left in between. The CDR3 is 15 residues long. Germline assignment: CDR1 KGHSH and CDR2 LQKENI. The CDR3 DNA sequence: TGTGCCAGCCTCACGGCGCCAACGAACACCGGGGAGCTGTTTTTT. It specifies CASLTAPTNTGELFF.

This clonotype has more than one count but fewer than ten. The V call is TRBV29-1, the J call TRBJ2-7, with 9 bases that match TRBD2. Germline trimming cut 6 bases from V and 6 bases from J; bases unmatched to any gene: 9. The length of the CDR3 is 13 residues. In germline, CDR1 is SQVTM, CDR2 ANQGSEA. CDR3 sequence: CSVNRGGVGEQYF. DNA for the CDR3: TGCAGCGTGAACCGCGGGGGGGTTGGCGAGCAGTACTTC.

At least ten counts were recorded for this clonotype. V and J are TRBV20-1 and TRBJ1-5; no clear D gene. The V end was cut by 1 base, the J end by 1 base, with 11 bases between. Germline CDR1 is DFQATT and CDR2 is SNEGSKA (reference sequence). This CDR3 spans 15 amino acids. The CDR3 reads CSARAWGESNQPQHF. DNA for the CDR3: TGCAGTGCTAGAGCTTGGGGAGAGAGCAATCAGCCCCAGCATTTT.

Only a few counts were recorded for this clonotype. The J gene is TRBJ2-5, the V gene TRBV7-2; D is unresolved. The germline gives CDR1 SGHTA, CDR2 FQGNSA. V was clipped by 6 bases and J by 5 bases, with 13 bases between them. The CDR3 has 13 amino acids. The CDR3 loop reads CASRKAGVETQYF. As DNA, the CDR3 is TGTGCCAGCAGGAAAGCTGGGGTTGAGACCCAGTACTTC.

This clonotype has at least ten counts. This rearrangement joins TRBV24-1 to TRBJ2-1; D might be TRBD1 (5 bases). The CDR3 has 11 amino acids. V lost 5 bases, J lost 9 bases, and 7 bases lay in between. The germline CDR1 and CDR2 sequences are KGHDR and SFDVKD. The CDR3 spells CATSGGGEQFF. In DNA form, the CDR3 reads TGTGCCACCAGTGGGGGCGGTGAGCAGTTCTTC.

There are many counts of this clonotype. The chain carries TRBV29-1 and TRBJ1-1, with D perhaps matching TRBD1 (6 bases). From germline, CDR1 is SQVTM and CDR2 ANQGSEA. Trimming removed 2 bases from V and 6 bases from J, with 13 bases in between. There are 13 residues in the CDR3. In DNA form, the CDR3 reads TGCAGCGTTGAAACAGGGAGTCACGCTGAAGCTTTCTTT. Translating it yields CSVETGSHAEAFF.

The CDR3 reads CCVRGGTSGTSYEQYF. CDR3 nucleotide sequence: TGCTGTGTTAGAGGGGGGACTAGCGGGACGTCCTACGAGCAGTACTTC. The chain links TRBV20-1 to TRBJ2-7, with TRBD2 matching 13 bases. CDR3 length: 16 residues. CDR1 and CDR2 from the germline V gene are DFQATT and SNEGSKA (reference sequence).

This clonotype appeared once. This could be a read error, since a much larger clone is one nucleotide away. This chain links TRBV20-1 with TRBJ2-7; D call uncertain. Near its end, the DNA agrees better with TRBJ2-1, so the J call may be wrong. This CDR3 is built from 11 residues. Per the germline V gene, CDR1 is DFQATT and CDR2 is SNEGSKA (reference sequence). The CDR3 nucleotides are TGCAGTGCCCTCGTATCCTACGAGCAGTTCTTC. Translating it yields CSALVSYEQFF.

The gene calls are TRBV6-1 and TRBJ1-2; 10 positions match TRBD1. This CDR3 is built from 16 residues. Per germline, CDR1 MNHNS and CDR2 SASEGT. V gave up 5 bases and J gave up 5 bases; unmatched junction bases: 11. The DNA for the CDR3 is TGTGCCAGCAGTCCGGGACAGGGGATTCAAGGATATGGCTACACCTTC. Translation: CASSPGQGIQGYGYTF.

In its sample, this clonotype was seen a few times. The J gene is TRBJ2-3, the V gene TRBV4-3; D is uncertain. Germline values: CDR1 LGHNA, CDR2 YSLEER. The CDR3 totals 13 residues. Trimming took 2 bases from V and 6 from J, leaving 9 bases between them. The CDR3 is CASSQQTVDTQYF. As DNA, the CDR3 is TGCGCCAGCAGCCAACAGACTGTGGATACGCAGTATTTT.

This clonotype was detected only a few times. The J gene is TRBJ2-7, the V gene TRBV7-2, with 7 bases that match TRBD2. Germline assignment: CDR1 SGHTA and CDR2 FQGNSA. V trimming: 5 bases; J trimming: 6 bases; junction bases outside the gene matches: 10. CDR3 size: 14 residues. For the CDR3, the DNA is TGTGCCAGCAGCCCCTACTTCACTAGCGTCGAGCAGTACTTC. Translating gives CASSPYFTSVEQYF.

The table lists this clonotype with many counts. The chain uses TRBV28 and TRBJ2-7, with D possibly TRBD2 on 6 matching bases. The germline gives CDR1 MDHEN, CDR2 SYDVKM. The CDR3 is made up of 17 amino acids. Deletions cut 0 bases from V and 0 bases from J, with 15 bases between. The CDR3 DNA follows: TGTGCCAGCAGTTTATGGGGATCGGACGGGAGCTCCTACGAGCAGTACTTC. Its protein is CASSLWGSDGSSYEQYF.

Ten or more counts support this clonotype. The chain recombines TRBV2 with TRBJ2-7; weak D call: TRBD1 (6 bases). The V end lost 8 bases, the J end lost 0 bases, and 14 bases lay between the germline ends. The CDR3 runs 14 residues. The germline V gene has CDR1 SNHLY and CDR2 FYNNEI. The CDR3, as DNA: TGTGCCAGCGGGAGTGGGGGCAGCTCCTACGAGCAGTACTTC. This encodes CASGSGGSSYEQYF.

This clonotype was observed a handful of times. The rearrangement links TRBV7-2 to TRBJ2-1; D not certain. The V gene's germline CDR1 is SGHTA and CDR2 FQGNSA. The CDR3 runs 15 residues. The ends were cut back, 5 bases at V and 1 base at J, with 12 bases in the middle. The DNA of the CDR3 is TGTGCCAGCAGCCATCGATATTATTCCTACAATGAGCAGTTCTTC. Residues: CASSHRYYSYNEQFF.

This clonotype was counted many times. The chain recombines TRBV20-1 with TRBJ2-3, with D tentatively TRBD2 (6 bases). The CDR3 length is 16 residues. Germline values: CDR1 DFQATT, CDR2 SNEGSKA (reference sequence). Deletions cut 6 bases from V and 0 bases from J, with 19 bases between. CDR3 protein: CSATGLASASTDTQYF. CDR3 in DNA: TGCAGTGCAACGGGACTGGCCTCAGCTAGCACAGATACGCAGTATTTT.

This chain connects TRBV5-1 to TRBJ2-3; D possibly matches TRBD1 or TRBD2 (5 bases each). The ends were cut back, 2 bases at V and 1 base at J, with 20 bases in the middle. The CDR3 is 18 residues long. Per the germline V gene, CDR1 is SGHRS and CDR2 is YFSETQ. DNA of the CDR3: TGCGCCAGCAGCTTTGGGTCGAAGGGACGTGTTGGCACAGATACGCAGTATTTT. Translation gives CASSFGSKGRVGTDTQYF.

This clonotype was detected many times. The V gene is TRBV12-3 or TRBV12-4, the J gene TRBJ1-3, with 8 bases that match TRBD1. This CDR3 spans 16 amino acids. V gave up 5 bases and J gave up 0 bases; unmatched junction bases: 6. CDR3: CASSRRQGSSGNTIYF. The CDR3 DNA reads as TGTGCCAGCAGTAGACGACAGGGGTCCTCTGGAAACACCATATATTTT.

The chain carries TRBV27 and TRBJ2-1, with D possibly being TRBD2 (5 bases). The CDR3 has 11 amino acids. CDR1 and CDR2 from the germline V gene are MNHEY and SMNVEV (reference sequence). Deletions cut 3 bases from V and 9 bases from J, with 6 bases between. The CDR3 sequence: CASSLRVEQFF. Written as DNA, the CDR3 is TGTGCCAGCAGTTTGAGGGTTGAGCAGTTCTTC.

The chain carries TRBV15 and TRBJ2-5; D possibly matches TRBD1 or TRBD2 (5 bases each). The length of the CDR3 is 14 residues. Trimming pared 0 bases from V and 5 bases from J, leaving 10 bases between. Germline-derived CDR1 and CDR2 are LNHNV and YYDKDF (reference sequence). CDR3 protein: CATSREIGEETQYF. The CDR3, as DNA: TGTGCCACCAGCAGAGAAATAGGGGAGGAGACCCAGTACTTC.

This clonotype appeared many times. CDR3 sequence reads: CATSGLSGSSYNEQFF. The CDR3 nucleotides read TGTGCCACCAGTGGCCTTAGCGGGAGCTCCTACAATGAGCAGTTCTTC. This sequence joins TRBV24-1 and TRBJ2-1; 9 bases line up with TRBD2. Germline values: CDR1 KGHDR, CDR2 SFDVKD. This CDR3 spans 16 amino acids. V was clipped by 5 bases and J by 0 bases; unmatched bases: 4.

V and J are TRBV20-1 and TRBJ2-1; 7 bases align to TRBD1. V gave up 8 bases and J gave up 6 bases; unmatched junction bases: 7. The CDR3 has 12 residues. CDR1 and CDR2 from the germline V gene are DFQATT and SNEGSKA (reference sequence). The chain's CDR3 is CSFSRDSNEQFF. CDR3 DNA: TGCAGTTTCTCCCGGGACAGCAATGAGCAGTTCTTC.

This clonotype appeared a few times. V is TRBV20-1 and J is TRBJ2-3; 9 bases match TRBD1. V was pared by 5 bases and J by 4 bases, with 4 bases of the junction left unmatched. Germline V lookup: CDR1 DFQATT, CDR2 SNEGSKA (reference sequence). The CDR3 consists of 13 residues. For the CDR3, the DNA is TGCAGTGCTCCGGGACAGGGTTCAGATACGCAGTATTTT. As protein: CSAPGQGSDTQYF.

In its sample, this clonotype was seen a few times. V and J are TRBV9 and TRBJ2-5; 8 nucleotides line up with TRBD1. The germline gives CDR1 SGDLS, CDR2 YYNGEE. V gave up 0 bases and J gave up 9 bases; unmatched junction bases: 10. The CDR3 is made up of 15 amino acids. The CDR3 DNA is TGTGCCAGCAGCGTAGCTCAGGACAGGGAGAGGGCCCAGTACTTC. This sequence encodes CASSVAQDRERAQYF.

V is TRBV5-1 and J is TRBJ2-1; 10 bases agree with TRBD2. The J segment lost 5 bases and the V segment lost 3 bases, leaving 8 bases of the junction unmatched. This CDR3 has 16 amino acids. Germline V gene lookup returns CDR1 SGHRS and CDR2 YFSETQ. CDR3 in amino acids: CASSSGLADRNNEQFF. Written as DNA, the CDR3 is TGCGCCAGCAGCTCTGGACTAGCGGATCGCAACAATGAGCAGTTCTTC. The variable domain in full, with the rest retrieved from reference TRBV5-1 and TRBJ2-1, is KAGVTQTPRYLIKTRGQQVTLSCSPISGHRSVSWYQQTPGQGLQFLFEYFSETQRNKGNFPGRFSGRQFSNSRSEMNVSTLELGDSALYLCASSSGLADRNNEQFFGPGTRLTVL.

J is TRBJ2-5 and V is TRBV20-1, with TRBD1 as a possible D gene (6 bases). The germline CDR1 and CDR2 sequences are DFQATT and SNEGSKA (reference sequence). Trimming left V 6 bases short and J 5 bases short, with 13 bases between. The CDR3 spans 12 residues. The CDR3 here is CSAFGQKETQYF. CDR3 bases: TGCAGTGCCTTCGGACAGAAGGAGACCCAGTACTTC.